The clone carrying this TCR beta chain was seen a few times. The antigen remains undetermined. The record originates from a study of beta chain features in type 1 diabetes. Points from the study as a whole: Fewer junction insertions and more nucleotide deletions appeared in type 1 diabetes patients. Among patients with Type 1 diabetes, TCRB CDR3s were moderately but significantly shorter in every one of the four CD4+ subsets.

Sequencing targeted expressed TCRB transcripts, as all isolated RNA had been reverse transcribed. The protocol was immunoSEQ multiplex PCR, while the TCRdb copy is restricted to in-frame clones and leaves out a portion. The data show 400,000 or so clones, over 10% seen once. Germline V gene lookup returns CDR1 LNHNV and CDR2 YYDKDF (reference sequence). Trimming cost V 7 bases and J 7 bases; bases outside gene matches: 5. This CDR3 is built from 14 residues. This chain joins TRBV15 and TRBJ2-1; TRBD2 agrees at 12 bases. Sequencing was performed on naive CD4+ T cells from blood. The sequence was obtained from a young woman with type 1 diabetes. The DNA for the CDR3 is TGTGCCACCAAATCTAGCGGGAGGGCTAATGAGCAGTTCTTC. The encoded protein is CATKSSGRANEQFF.